One sample yielded the 5 T cell receptor beta chains listed below, sequenced in a study of sequential checkpoint blockade in melanoma. The data were produced by immunoSEQ multiplex PCR, yet TCRdb's version contains in-frame clones alone and is incomplete. Of 3,300 or so clones detected, 15% to 20% appear once; the ten largest clones hold roughly 15%. Treatment noted: randomized to nivolumab then ipilimumab (arm A) or the reverse (arm B). The sequencing here drew on tumor tissue (inferred from file names), taken from a patient given nivolumab and ipilimumab in sequence. The origin of the receptors is a human donor with melanoma.

This clone showed up just a few times. This chain connects TRBV29-1 to TRBJ1-4; D is perhaps TRBD1 (5 bases). The CDR3 extends over 15 amino acids. V was clipped by 5 bases and J by 1 base, with 14 bases between them. Germline V gene lookup returns CDR1 SQVTM and CDR2 ANQGSEA. The CDR3 DNA reads TGCAGCGTTAGCTTGGGGGTCGGAACTAATGAAAAACTGTTTTTT. It encodes CSVSLGVGTNEKLFF. Full variable domain (rest looked up from reference TRBV29-1 and TRBJ1-4): SAVISQKPSRDICQRGTSLTIQCQVDSQVTMMFWYRQQPGQSLTLIATANQGSEATYESGFVIDKFPISRPNLTFSTLTVSNMSPEDSSIYLCSVSLGVGTNEKLFFGSGTQLSVL.

This clone was observed a handful of times. The rearrangement joins TRBV30 to TRBJ2-7; D perhaps matches TRBD2 (6 bases). Trimming cost V 2 bases and J 8 bases, with 13 bases left between them. Germline CDR1 reads GTSNPN; CDR2 reads SVGIG (reference sequence). The CDR3 length is 12 residues. CDR3 sequence reads: CAWSSRGNQQYF. The CDR3 coding sequence is TGTGCCTGGAGTTCACGGGGGAACCAGCAGTACTTC.

A few counts support this clone. This sequence joins TRBV5-1 and TRBJ2-1; TRBD2 might be the D (7 bases). The V gene's germline CDR1 is SGHRS and CDR2 YFSETQ. Trimming stripped 0 bases from V and 7 bases from J, with 17 bases between. The CDR3 sequence is 16 residues long. CDR3 DNA sequence: TGCGCCAGCAGCTTGGGAGGGGGGGGATCTCGAAATGAGCAGTTCTTC. Its protein is CASSLGGGGSRNEQFF.

V gene TRBV25-1 combines with J gene TRBJ1-5; 8 bases align to TRBD1. The V gene end was trimmed by 3 bases and the J gene end by 6 bases; junction bases not matched to a gene: 7. Germline-derived CDR1 and CDR2 are MGHDK and SYGVNS. The CDR3 is 15 residues long. This CDR3 is CASSEAGGMAQPQHF. The CDR3 nucleotides are TGTGCCAGCAGTGAGGCAGGGGGCATGGCTCAGCCCCAGCATTTT.

V gene TRBV30 combines with J gene TRBJ1-1; D remains unclear. Trimming removed 1 base from V and 0 bases from J, with 6 bases in between. CDR1 and CDR2 from the germline V gene are GTSNPN and SVGIG (reference sequence). This CDR3 is 13 amino acids long. The DNA for the CDR3 is TGTGCCTGGAGTGGTTATATGAACACTGAAGCTTTCTTT. Its protein is CAWSGYMNTEAFF.